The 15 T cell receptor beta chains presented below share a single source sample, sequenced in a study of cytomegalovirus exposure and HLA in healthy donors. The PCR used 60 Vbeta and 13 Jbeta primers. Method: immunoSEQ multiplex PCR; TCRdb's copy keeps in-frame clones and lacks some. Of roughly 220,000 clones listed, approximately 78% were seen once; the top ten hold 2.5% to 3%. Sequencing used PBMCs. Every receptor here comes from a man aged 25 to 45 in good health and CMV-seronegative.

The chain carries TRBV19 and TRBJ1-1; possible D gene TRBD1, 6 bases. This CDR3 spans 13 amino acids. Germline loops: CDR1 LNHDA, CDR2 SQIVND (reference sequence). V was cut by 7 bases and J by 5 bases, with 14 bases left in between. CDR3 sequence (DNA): TGTGCCAGTAAGGCAGGGGAAGTAACTGAAGCTTTCTTT. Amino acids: CASKAGEVTEAFF. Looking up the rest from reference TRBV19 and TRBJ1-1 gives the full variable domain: DGGITQSPKYLFRKEGQNVTLSCEQNLNHDAMYWYRQDPGQGLRLIYYSQIVNDFQKGDIAEGYSVSREKKESFPLTVTSAQKNPTAFYLCASKAGEVTEAFFGQGTRLTVV.

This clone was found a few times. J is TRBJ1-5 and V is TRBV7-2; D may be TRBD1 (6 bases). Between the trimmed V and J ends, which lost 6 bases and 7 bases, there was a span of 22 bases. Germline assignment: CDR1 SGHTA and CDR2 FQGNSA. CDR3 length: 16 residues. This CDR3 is CASRAHGGGEGQPQHF. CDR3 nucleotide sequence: TGTGCCAGCAGGGCACATGGGGGGGGCGAAGGACAGCCCCAGCATTTT. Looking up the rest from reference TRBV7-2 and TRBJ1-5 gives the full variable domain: GAGVSQSPSNKVTEKGKDVELRCDPISGHTALYWYRQSLGQGLEFLIYFQGNSAPDKSGLPSDRFSAERTGGSVSTLTIQRTQQEDSAVYLCASRAHGGGEGQPQHFGDGTRLSIL.

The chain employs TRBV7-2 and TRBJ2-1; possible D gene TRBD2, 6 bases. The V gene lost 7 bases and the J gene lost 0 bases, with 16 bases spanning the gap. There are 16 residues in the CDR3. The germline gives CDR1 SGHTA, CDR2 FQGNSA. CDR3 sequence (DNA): TGTGCCAGCACCAAAGGAGGGGTATACTCCTACAATGAGCAGTTCTTC. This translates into CASTKGGVYSYNEQFF.

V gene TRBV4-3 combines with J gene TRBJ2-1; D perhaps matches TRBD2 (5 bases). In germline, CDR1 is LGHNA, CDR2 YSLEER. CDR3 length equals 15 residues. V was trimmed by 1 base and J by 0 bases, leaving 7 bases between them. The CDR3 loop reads CASSQGAGSYNEQFF. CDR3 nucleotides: TGCGCCAGCAGCCAAGGGGCGGGCTCCTACAATGAGCAGTTCTTC.

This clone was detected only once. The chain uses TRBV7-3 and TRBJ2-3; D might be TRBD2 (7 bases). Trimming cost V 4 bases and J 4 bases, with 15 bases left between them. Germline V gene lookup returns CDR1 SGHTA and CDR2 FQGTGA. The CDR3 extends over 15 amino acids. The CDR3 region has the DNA TGTGCCAGCAGCTATCTGGGGGGGCACTCAGATACGCAGTATTTT. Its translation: CASSYLGGHSDTQYF.

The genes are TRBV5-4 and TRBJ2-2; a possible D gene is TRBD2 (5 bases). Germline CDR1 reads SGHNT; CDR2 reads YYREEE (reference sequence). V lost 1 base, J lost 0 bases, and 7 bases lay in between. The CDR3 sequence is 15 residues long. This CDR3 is CASSLSGTNTGELFF. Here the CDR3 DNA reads TGTGCCAGCAGCTTGAGCGGCACGAACACCGGGGAGCTGTTTTTT.

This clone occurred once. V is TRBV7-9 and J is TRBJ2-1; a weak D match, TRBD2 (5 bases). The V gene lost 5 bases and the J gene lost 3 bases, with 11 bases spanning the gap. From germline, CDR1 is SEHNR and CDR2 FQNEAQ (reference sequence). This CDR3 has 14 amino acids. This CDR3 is CASSPPAGYNEQFF. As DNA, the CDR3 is TGTGCCAGCAGCCCGCCGGCGGGCTACAATGAGCAGTTCTTC.

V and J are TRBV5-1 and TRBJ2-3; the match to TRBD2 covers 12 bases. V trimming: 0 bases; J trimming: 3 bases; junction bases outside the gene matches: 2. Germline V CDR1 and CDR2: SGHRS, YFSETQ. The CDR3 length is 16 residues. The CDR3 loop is CASSLGLAGETDTQYF. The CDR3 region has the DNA TGCGCCAGCAGCTTGGGACTAGCGGGGGAGACAGATACGCAGTATTTT.

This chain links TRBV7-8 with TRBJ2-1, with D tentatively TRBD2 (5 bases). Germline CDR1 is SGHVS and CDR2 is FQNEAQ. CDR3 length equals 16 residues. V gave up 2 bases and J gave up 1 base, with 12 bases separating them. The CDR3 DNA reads TGTGCCAGCAGCTTACTCCAGAGAGGGTCCTACAATGAGCAGTTCTTC. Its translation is CASSLLQRGSYNEQFF. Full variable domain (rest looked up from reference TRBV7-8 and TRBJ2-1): GAGVSQSPRYKVAKRGQDVALRCDPISGHVSLFWYQQALGQGPEFLTYFQNEAQLDKSGLPSDRFFAERPEGSVSTLKIQRTQQEDSAVYLCASSLLQRGSYNEQFFGPGTRLTVL.

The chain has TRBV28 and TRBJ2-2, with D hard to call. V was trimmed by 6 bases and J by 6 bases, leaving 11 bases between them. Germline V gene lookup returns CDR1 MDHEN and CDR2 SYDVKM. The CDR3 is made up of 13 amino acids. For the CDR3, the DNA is TGTGCCAGCAGAAGCCCGATCCCCGGGGAGCTGTTTTTT. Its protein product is CASRSPIPGELFF.

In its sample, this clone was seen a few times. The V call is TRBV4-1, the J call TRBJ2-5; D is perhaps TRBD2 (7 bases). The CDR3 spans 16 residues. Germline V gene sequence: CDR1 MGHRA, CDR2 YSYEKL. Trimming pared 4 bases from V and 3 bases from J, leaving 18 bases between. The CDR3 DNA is TGCGCCAGCAGCCTCCTCTGGAGGGGGGGAGAAGAGACCCAGTACTTC. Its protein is CASSLLWRGGEETQYF.

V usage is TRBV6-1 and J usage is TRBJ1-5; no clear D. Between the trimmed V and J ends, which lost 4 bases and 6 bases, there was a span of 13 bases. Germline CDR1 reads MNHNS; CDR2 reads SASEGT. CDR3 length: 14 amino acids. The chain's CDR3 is CASSAPSGGQPQHF. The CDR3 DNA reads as TGTGCCAGCAGTGCGCCGTCAGGAGGTCAGCCCCAGCATTTT.

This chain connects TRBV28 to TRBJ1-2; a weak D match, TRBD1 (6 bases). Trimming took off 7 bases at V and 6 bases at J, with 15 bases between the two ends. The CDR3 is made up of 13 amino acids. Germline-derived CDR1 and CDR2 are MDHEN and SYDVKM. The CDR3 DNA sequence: TGTGCCAGCACCCCTAAAAAGGGGGATGGCTACACCTTC. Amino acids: CASTPKKGDGYTF.

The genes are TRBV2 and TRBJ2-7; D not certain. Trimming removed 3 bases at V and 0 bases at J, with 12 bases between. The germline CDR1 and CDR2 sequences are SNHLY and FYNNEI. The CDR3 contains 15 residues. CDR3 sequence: CASSELQFSSYEQYF. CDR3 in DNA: TGTGCCAGCAGTGAGCTACAGTTTAGCTCCTACGAGCAGTACTTC.

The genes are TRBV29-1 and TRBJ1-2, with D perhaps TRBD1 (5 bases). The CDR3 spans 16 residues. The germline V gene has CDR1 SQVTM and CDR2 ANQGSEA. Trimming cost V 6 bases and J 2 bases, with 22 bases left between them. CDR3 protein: CSVAFAAGRWNYGYTF. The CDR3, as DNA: TGCAGCGTCGCATTCGCCGCGGGACGGTGGAACTATGGCTACACCTTC.